This note documents a single TCR beta chain sequence. Its cognate antigen is unknown. Via MiXCR, TCRdb re-called the reads, giving one row per CDR3 protein. In the table there are fewer than 1,000,000 distinct CDR3 sequences, under 40% of which are singletons. The data belong to a study of T cell repertoires in cytomegalovirus infection. Study-wide background: The public TCR beta signatures pointed to both CMV infection and matching HLA type.

The germline gives CDR1 MDHEN, CDR2 SYDVKM. Unmatched junction bases numbered 6, after V lost 0 bases and J lost 2 bases. This CDR3 contains 16 residues. The rearrangement uses TRBV28 and TRBJ2-5, with 7 nucleotides matching TRBD2. The sample was cultured CD8+ T cells from PBMCs, taken from culture after CMV antigen stimulation. This TCR derives from a human donor in good health (CMV status not recorded). Some clones in this sample may be carry-over from other donors' samples. Here the CDR3 reads CASSLWLAEIQETQYF. The CDR3 DNA follows: TGTGCCAGCAGTTTATGGCTAGCGGAAATTCAAGAGACCCAGTACTTC.